Each of the 24 T cell receptor beta chains below was sequenced from the same sample in a study of cytomegalovirus exposure and HLA in healthy donors. This PCR relied on a set of 60 Vbeta primers and 13 Jbeta primers. Sequenced by immunoSEQ multiplex PCR; TCRdb stores in-frame clones only, minus some. This sample has about 140,000 clones; 73% occur once, and the top ten carry around 1.4%. Sequenced sample: PBMCs. These receptors all come from a woman aged 40-49 years in good health and CMV-seronegative.

The table lists this clone with a few counts. The rearrangement uses TRBV5-1 and TRBJ1-1; TRBD1 might be the D (5 bases). This CDR3 has 15 residues. Trimming cost V 4 bases and J 1 base, with 14 bases left between them. Germline CDR1 SGHRS, CDR2 YFSETQ. The DNA of the CDR3 is TGCGCCAGCAGCGCGCTGCAGGGTAGGAACACTGAAGCTTTCTTT. It encodes CASSALQGRNTEAFF.

V gene TRBV9 combines with J gene TRBJ2-3; D is perhaps TRBD2 (6 bases). Trimming removed 0 bases from V and 4 bases from J, with 15 bases in between. Germline CDR1 reads SGDLS; CDR2 reads YYNGEE. The CDR3 runs 16 residues. CDR3 residues: CASSVAGGDRSDTQYF. CDR3 nucleotides: TGTGCCAGCAGCGTAGCCGGCGGGGATAGGTCAGATACGCAGTATTTT.

This rearrangement joins TRBV27 to TRBJ1-1; D remains ambiguous. Deletions cut 5 bases from V and 0 bases from J, with 7 bases between. Germline CDR1 is MNHEY and CDR2 is SMNVEV (reference sequence). The CDR3 spans 13 residues. Here the CDR3 reads CASSLNMNTEAFF. DNA for the CDR3: TGTGCCAGCAGTCTCAACATGAACACTGAAGCTTTCTTT.

The chain is built from TRBV7-2 and TRBJ2-6, with D possibly being TRBD2 (5 bases). V was clipped by 1 base and J by 2 bases, with 9 bases between them. The length of the CDR3 is 16 residues. Germline V gene sequence: CDR1 SGHTA, CDR2 FQGNSA. The CDR3 here is CASSLVSGAGANVLTF. Here the CDR3 DNA reads TGTGCCAGCAGCTTAGTGTCCGGGGCTGGGGCCAACGTCCTGACTTTC.

The chain uses TRBV6-5 and TRBJ1-2; 7 nucleotides line up with TRBD1. The CDR3 has 14 residues. In germline, CDR1 is MNHEY, CDR2 SVGAGI. The V gene end was trimmed by 2 bases and the J gene end by 4 bases; junction bases not matched to a gene: 4. The CDR3: CASSYRGPAYGYTF. The CDR3 bases are TGTGCCAGCAGTTACAGGGGGCCGGCCTATGGCTACACCTTC.

A single count supports this clone. This chain links TRBV27 with TRBJ1-1; 10 bases agree with TRBD1. The germline V gene encodes CDR1 MNHEY and CDR2 SMNVEV (reference sequence). The CDR3 loop spans 15 amino acids. Trimming removed 1 base from V and 3 bases from J; junction bases left unmatched: 2. CDR3 protein: CASSLFGQGDTEAFF. In nucleotides, the CDR3 is TGTGCCAGCAGTTTATTTGGACAGGGGGACACTGAAGCTTTCTTT.

The chain recombines TRBV5-1 with TRBJ1-3; D is undetermined. The CDR3 consists of 13 residues. Germline lookup yields CDR1 SGHRS and CDR2 YFSETQ. Trimming stripped 2 bases from V and 8 bases from J, with 11 bases between. CDR3 bases: TGCGCCAGCAGCTTCATCCAAGGAGACACCATATATTTT. It codes for CASSFIQGDTIYF.

This rearrangement joins TRBV6-6 to TRBJ1-2; D call uncertain. This CDR3 region has 13 residues. The V gene lost 4 bases and the J gene lost 5 bases, with 11 bases spanning the gap. Germline CDR1 MNHNY, CDR2 SVGAGI (reference sequence). In DNA, the CDR3 is TGTGCCAGCAGTTGGACTACCACTTATGGCTACACCTTC. This gives the protein CASSWTTTYGYTF.

V gene TRBV9 combines with J gene TRBJ1-2, with TRBD1 as a possible D gene (6 bases). Trimming removed 3 bases from V and 6 bases from J, with 15 bases in between. The germline V gene has CDR1 SGDLS and CDR2 YYNGEE. The CDR3 is made up of 14 amino acids. CDR3 region: CASSANTGSNGYTF. CDR3 DNA sequence: TGTGCCAGCAGCGCGAACACAGGGAGCAATGGCTACACCTTC.

The chain is built from TRBV7-6 and TRBJ1-1, with D possibly being TRBD1 (5 bases). The CDR3 contains 15 residues. Trimming pared 2 bases from V and 12 bases from J, leaving 22 bases between. Germline V gene sequence: CDR1 SGHVS, CDR2 FNYEAQ. CDR3 sequence (DNA): TGTGCCAGCAGCTTATCATCGGGGCGGGAACCAGGATCTTTCTTT. This translates into CASSLSSGREPGSFF.

V usage is TRBV4-3 and J usage is TRBJ1-6; D not resolved. The CDR3 loop spans 14 amino acids. The germline CDR1 and CDR2 sequences are LGHNA and YSLEER. The ends were cut back, 1 base at V and 14 bases at J, with 15 bases in the middle. The CDR3 nucleotides are TGCGCCAGCAGCCAAGGGCACAGCCCATGGACCCTCCACTTT. This sequence encodes CASSQGHSPWTLHF.

The chain joins TRBV28 to TRBJ1-6; weak D call: TRBD1 (6 bases). From germline, CDR1 is MDHEN and CDR2 SYDVKM. V shed 2 bases and J shed 8 bases, with 13 bases lying between them. The CDR3 extends over 15 amino acids. CDR3 residues: CASSLIRAGDSPLHF. CDR3 in DNA: TGTGCCAGCAGTTTAATTAGGGCAGGGGATTCACCCCTCCACTTT.

The chain is built from TRBV18 and TRBJ1-5; no definite D call. The germline CDR1 and CDR2 sequences are KGHSH and LQKENI. The CDR3 loop spans 15 amino acids. The V gene lost 6 bases and the J gene lost 10 bases, with 22 bases spanning the gap. This chain's CDR3 is CASSLTREALSPQHF. CDR3 DNA sequence: TGTGCCAGCTCCCTCACGAGGGAGGCCCTTAGTCCCCAGCATTTT.

This clone was observed a few times. The genes are TRBV6-6 and TRBJ1-4; D is perhaps TRBD1 (5 bases). The V end lost 7 bases, the J end lost 7 bases, and 19 bases lay between the germline ends. The CDR3 runs to 15 residues. The V gene's germline CDR1 is MNHNY and CDR2 SVGAGI (reference sequence). CDR3 DNA sequence: TGTGCCAGCATCCCCGGCGGGGACCCAATTGAAAAACTGTTTTTT. Translation gives CASIPGGDPIEKLFF.

This sequence joins TRBV7-2 and TRBJ1-5, with D hard to call. The germline V gene has CDR1 SGHTA and CDR2 FQGNSA. This CDR3 is 13 amino acids long. Trimming pared 4 bases from V and 3 bases from J, leaving 7 bases between. Written as DNA, the CDR3 is TGTGCCAGCAGCTCGGGGTACAATCAGCCCCAGCATTTT. It codes for CASSSGYNQPQHF.

A few counts support this clone. The identical CDR3 is also encoded by other nucleotide sequences in the sample. V usage is TRBV5-1 and J usage is TRBJ2-3; the D gene is possibly TRBD1 (7 bases). CDR1 SGHRS and CDR2 YFSETQ come from the germline V gene. The V gene lost 0 bases and the J gene lost 2 bases, with 13 bases spanning the gap. The CDR3 runs to 16 residues. This chain's CDR3 is CASSLGGTAITDTQYF. CDR3 coding DNA: TGCGCCAGCAGCTTGGGCGGGACAGCGATCACAGATACGCAGTATTTT.

The rearrangement links TRBV11-2 to TRBJ2-3, with D perhaps matching TRBD2 (6 bases). Germline V gene lookup returns CDR1 SGHAT and CDR2 FQNNGV. Trimming pared 6 bases from V and 4 bases from J, leaving 11 bases between. This CDR3 contains 13 residues. CDR3: CASRGGVADTQYF. In nucleotides, the CDR3 is TGTGCCAGCAGAGGAGGGGTCGCAGATACGCAGTATTTT.

This clone showed up just a few times. The chain recombines TRBV9 with TRBJ1-1, with a possible D match to TRBD1 (6 bases). CDR1 SGDLS and CDR2 YYNGEE come from the germline V gene. V was clipped by 4 bases and J by 0 bases, with 22 bases between them. The CDR3 runs 18 residues. CDR3 amino acids: CASSILGQGGGVNTEAFF. The CDR3 nucleotides are TGTGCCAGCAGCATTCTTGGGCAGGGAGGGGGGGTGAACACTGAAGCTTTCTTT.

This clone showed up just a few times. This chain connects TRBV5-1 to TRBJ1-2, with D tentatively TRBD1 (5 bases). The CDR3 extends over 15 amino acids. Germline V gene sequence: CDR1 SGHRS, CDR2 YFSETQ. With 5 bases removed from V and 2 bases from J, the gap between germline ends came to 16 bases. Here the CDR3 reads CASSPDNPTNYGYTF. Written as DNA, the CDR3 is TGCGCCAGCAGTCCGGACAACCCAACCAACTATGGCTACACCTTC.

This chain links TRBV6-1 with TRBJ1-1; D is perhaps TRBD1 (6 bases). With 1 base removed from V and 7 bases from J, the gap between germline ends came to 22 bases. This CDR3 is built from 17 residues. Germline V gene lookup returns CDR1 MNHNS and CDR2 SASEGT. DNA of the CDR3: TGTGCCAGCAGTGAAGTTGGGGGCGCGTGGGGAAGTGTTGAAGCTTTCTTT. Residues: CASSEVGGAWGSVEAFF.

This chain joins TRBV27 and TRBJ2-3; TRBD1 might be the D (6 bases). CDR1 and CDR2 from the germline V gene are MNHEY and SMNVEV (reference sequence). Trimming shortened V by 4 bases and J by 3 bases, and 17 bases separated the two germline ends. There are 16 residues in the CDR3. The CDR3 bases are TGTGCCAGCAGTTCCGGACAGACCACCCCAACAGATACGCAGTATTTT. Amino acids: CASSSGQTTPTDTQYF.

On this clone: One junction end does not reproduce the germline sequence, and a read error may be involved. J is TRBJ1-2 and V is TRBV7-9; no reliable D call. The CDR3 sequence is 12 residues long. CDR1 is SEHNR, CDR2 FQNEAQ, per germline (reference sequence). The CDR3 loop is CSSRGRNYGYTF. Written as DNA, the CDR3 is TGTTCCAGCAGAGGCAGGAACTATGGCTACACCTTC.

This clone was counted a few times. V gene TRBV5-1 combines with J gene TRBJ1-6, with no clear D. Germline CDR1 reads SGHRS; CDR2 reads YFSETQ. Trimming cost V 0 bases and J 9 bases, with 19 bases left between them. CDR3 size: 17 residues. This CDR3 reads CASSLDSLDTASSPLHF. As DNA, the CDR3 is TGCGCCAGCAGCTTGGATTCGCTAGATACCGCCAGTTCACCCCTCCACTTT.

This clone was seen once. The rearrangement links TRBV16 to TRBJ1-3; D is possibly TRBD1 (6 bases). This CDR3 has 18 residues. Germline V CDR1 and CDR2: KGHSY, FQNENV. V was cut by 1 base and J by 2 bases, with 18 bases left in between. The CDR3 region has the DNA TGTGCCAGCAGCCAATACGTCGAATTCACAGGGACTGGAAACACCATATATTTT. Its protein is CASSQYVEFTGTGNTIYF.